This T cell receptor beta chain was observed in a study of T cell changes during pregnancy in multiple sclerosis. Repertoires were generated with immunoSEQ multiplex PCR, while TCRdb's copy carries only in-frame clones and drops some. The table has approximately 20,000 clones, about nine tenths seen once; the top ten hold approximately 5.5%. Trimming shortened V by 6 bases and J by 3 bases, and 21 bases separated the two germline ends. CDR3 length: 17 residues. The germline gives CDR1 ENHRY, CDR2 SYGVKD. The source of this sequence is a female donor in good health, enrolled as a control in a pregnancy study. Sequenced material: CD8+ T cells from peripheral blood mononuclear cells, taken in the third trimester of pregnancy. The rearrangement joins TRBV10-3 to TRBJ2-1; weak D call: TRBD2 (5 bases). CDR3: CAISTPDYPGNYNEQFF. The CDR3 DNA reads TGTGCCATCAGCACCCCAGACTACCCTGGGAACTACAATGAGCAGTTCTTC.